This T cell receptor (beta chain) was recovered during a study of response to subunit inactivated influenza vaccine. One entry per CDR3 protein results from TCRdb running MiXCR on the RT-PCR reads. Among 180,000 or so distinct CDR3 sequences, less than 15% were seen once, and the ten largest hold approximately 30%. The CDR3 runs to 12 residues. Trimming pared 6 bases from V and 10 bases from J, leaving 14 bases between. The germline V gene encodes CDR1 MDHEN and CDR2 SYDVKM. The same sample was also studied in work on T cells expressing NK-cell markers. That publication notes: 5'RACE template switching with UMIs generated TCR beta cDNA. Sorting was limited to alpha-beta TCR-expressing T cells with an anti-gamma-delta TCR antibody in several experiments. The study found dominant NKG2C+ clonotypes at roughly 1.0-7.0% of CD8+ T cells in six donors. A handful of donors showed these clonotypes also leading the CD3+CD56-NKG2C+ fraction. It is unclear if expanded NKG2C-expressing clones target HCMV antigens.

The receptor comes from a man over 45 who received an inactivated influenza vaccine. Sequenced material: CD8+ T cells sorted from PBMCs, taken 11 to 12 days after vaccination. The gene calls are TRBV28 and TRBJ2-3, with D tentatively TRBD2 (5 bases). The CDR3 DNA reads as TGTGCCAGCAGCCTCGACGGGAATGCGCAGTATTTT. As protein: CASSLDGNAQYF.